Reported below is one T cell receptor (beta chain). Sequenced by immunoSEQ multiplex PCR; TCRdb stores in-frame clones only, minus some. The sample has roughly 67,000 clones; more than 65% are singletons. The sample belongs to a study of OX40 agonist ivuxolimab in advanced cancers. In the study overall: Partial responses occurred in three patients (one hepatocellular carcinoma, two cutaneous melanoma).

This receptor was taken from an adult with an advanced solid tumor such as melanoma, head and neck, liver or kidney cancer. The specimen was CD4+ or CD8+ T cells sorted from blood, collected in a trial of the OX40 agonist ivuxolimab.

CDR3 coding DNA: TGTGCCAGCTCCCCGAGGGGTAATGAAAAACTGTTTTTT. Translating gives CASSPRGNEKLFF. The V gene is TRBV18, the J gene TRBJ1-4; the D gene is possibly TRBD1 (5 bases). This CDR3 spans 13 amino acids. Germline V gives CDR1 KGHSH, CDR2 LQKENI. Trimming shortened V by 6 bases and J by 4 bases, and 9 bases separated the two germline ends.